One and the same sample provided the 8 T cell receptor beta chains below, sequenced in a study of breast tumors, draining lymph nodes, adjacent tissues (dated by TCRdb to the mid-2010s). The lymph node samples were taken from the axillary draining lymph nodes of breast cancer patients. The library was prepared using multiplex PCR. Data came from an Illumina HiSeq 2000. TCRdb reprocessed the public reads (quality trimming at Q25 with fastp, clone calling with MiXCR) and kept in-frame beta chains. Duplicate CDR3 protein sequences are folded into a single record with the most common DNA and genes. The sample contains 200,000 to 300,000 distinct CDR3 sequences, 30% of them found a single time. More than 0.95% of the sample belongs to the ten largest clones. The sample comprised axillary lymph node tissue. These receptors came from a female donor with breast cancer. Some clones in this sample may be carry-over from other donors' samples.

This clonotype occurred many times. CDR3 sequence reads: CASSLLVGAAYTDTQYF. In DNA form, the CDR3 reads TGTGCCAGCAGCTTACTTGTAGGGGCAGCTTACACAGATACGCAGTATTTT. This chain uses TRBV7-9 with TRBJ2-3; a possible D gene is TRBD1 (5 bases). Trimming cost V 2 bases and J 2 bases, with 17 bases left between them. The CDR3 totals 17 residues. The germline CDR1 and CDR2 sequences are SEHNR and FQNEAQ (reference sequence).

To note about this clonotype: A single base separates this from a much larger clone, so it may be a read error. Because it lacks the conserved phenylalanine or tryptophan at the end, this CDR3 is likely a read error. The V and J genes are TRBV5-1 and TRBJ2-7; 7 nucleotides agree with TRBD2. The CDR3 extends over 15 amino acids. Germline values: CDR1 SGHRS, CDR2 YFSETQ. V lost 0 bases to trimming and J lost 6 bases; unmatched junction nucleotides: 9. The CDR3 spells CASSLVSGSPTEQYS. The DNA of the CDR3 is TGCGCCAGCAGCTTGGTTAGCGGGTCGCCTACCGAGCAGTACTCC.

The gene calls are TRBV7-2 and TRBJ2-1; TRBD2 is a possible D gene (7 bases). The germline gives CDR1 SGHTA, CDR2 FQGNSA. CDR3 size: 14 residues. Trimming removed 5 bases at V and 7 bases at J, with 15 bases between. Written as DNA, the CDR3 is TGTGCCAGCAGCCTAGTGGGAGGGGGGAATGAGCAGTTCTTC. Protein product: CASSLVGGGNEQFF.

The sample holds many counts of this clonotype. The chain is built from TRBV6-5 and TRBJ2-2; 7 nucleotides align to TRBD2. The CDR3 totals 15 residues. V lost 7 bases, J lost 5 bases, and 10 bases stayed unmatched. From germline, CDR1 is MNHEY and CDR2 SVGAGI. The DNA of the CDR3 is TGTGCCAGCAACGGGCTAGCGGCAGGTACCGGGGAGCTGTTTTTT. Amino acids: CASNGLAAGTGELFF.

This clonotype was recorded at least ten times. In DNA form, the CDR3 reads TGTGCCAGCAGTGACCAGGGACTCCCGATGAACACCGGGGAGCTGTTTTTT. Translated: CASSDQGLPMNTGELFF. The chain recombines TRBV6-1 with TRBJ2-2, with a tentative D call TRBD2 (6 bases). CDR3 size: 17 residues. Germline CDR1 is MNHNS and CDR2 is SASEGT. V was clipped by 3 bases and J by 1 base, with 15 bases between them.

To note about this clonotype: Germline is not matched at one junction end, which may reflect a read error. This chain uses TRBV6-2 or TRBV6-3 with TRBJ2-1; D call uncertain. This CDR3 is built from 13 residues. The germline CDR1 and CDR2 sequences are MNHEY and SVGEGT. The CDR3 DNA reads as TGTACCAGCCGGAAACCGAGCCCCAATGAGCAGTTCTTC. Translation: CTSRKPSPNEQFF.

This clonotype was counted between two and nine times. Compared with germline, one end of the junction differs, possibly owing to a read error. V is TRBV10-1 and J is TRBJ2-7, with TRBD2 identical over 10 bases. The CDR3 runs 16 residues. CDR1 is WNHNN, CDR2 SYGVQD, per germline (reference sequence). Written as DNA, the CDR3 is TGTGCCAGCAGTTTCCGGCGACTAGCGGGCAGAGAAGAGCAGTACTTC. It is translated as CASSFRRLAGREEQYF.

A word on this clonotype: A read error may be the cause here, since a much bigger clone is one base away. The chain joins TRBV4-1 to TRBJ2-7; 9 bases fit TRBD1. This CDR3 region has 18 residues. The germline V gene encodes CDR1 MGHRA and CDR2 YSYEKL. CDR3 nucleotides: TGCGCCAGCAGCCGCGGACAGGGGAGAACCCCGAGCACCTACGAGCAGCACTTC. Its protein product is CASSRGQGRTPSTYEQHF.